This TCR beta chain was retrieved from a study of OX40 agonist ivuxolimab in advanced cancers. At the level of the whole study: Ivuxolimab, which targeted the costimulatory receptor OX40 (CD134), was an agonistic, fully human IgG2 monoclonal antibody. In the dose-escalation cohort, around four fifths of patients were male, and the mean age was approximately 60 years with a range of 23 to 79. The paper reports the monotherapy dose-escalation portion (N ≈ 50 patients) of the phase I ivuxolimab trial. Of the approximately 50 dose-escalation patients, hepatocellular carcinoma was present in 19, melanoma in approximately 15, renal cell carcinoma in 9 and head and neck cancer in 9. Patients were allowed to have had prior anti-PD-1, anti-PD-L1 or anti-CTLA-4 therapy, and around 40% of the dose-escalation patients had previously received checkpoint inhibitors. Peripheral TCRbeta sequencing aimed to test whether ivuxolimab altered TCR sequence diversity and caused clonal T-cell expansion. Intravenous ivuxolimab was administered to patients every 2 weeks at six dose levels: 0.01, 0.1, 0.3, 1.5, 3 and 10 mg/kg. Partial responses occurred in three dose-escalation patients, of whom one had hepatocellular carcinoma and two had cutaneous melanoma.

With regard to this clone: The target of this receptor is not known. The sample holds no much larger clone one base away, and base qualities are not on file.

Broad study findings and their caveats: Low levels of normalized T-cell clonal expansion were also seen in some patients who did not respond. At doses of 0.1 to 3.0 mg/kg, clonal expansion of both CD4+ and CD8+ T cells in blood was seen between baseline and week 6. After ivuxolimab, more expanded clones were found on average in CD8+ T cells than in CD4+ T cells. Antigen specificity was not determined for the clonally expanded peripheral T cells. In the 0.1-3.0 mg/kg groups, partial responders had among the lowest normalized peripheral clonal expansion, particularly in CD8+ T cells.

For sequencing of the TCRbeta CDR3 region, genomic DNA was extracted from the sorted cells. The immunoSEQ Assay was used to sequence the TCRbeta CDR3 regions. TCRdb holds this immuneACCESS table with in-frame rearrangements only. Some clones are missing; in checked studies, unresolved V genes explain under half, and the rest has no known cause. Counted in this sample were around 70,000 clones; just under 85% of them appeared once. Clones ranked in the top ten supply 5.5% to 7% of the sample. The trial excluded patients who had a history of autoimmune disease or were on systemic immunosuppression. Peripheral blood for TCR sequencing was drawn from every dose cohort at baseline, at cycle 4 day 1 and at cycle 7 day 1. The samples were taken from a phase I, first-in-human, multicenter, open-label dose-escalation trial of ivuxolimab. Adults with locally advanced or metastatic head and neck squamous cell, hepatocellular, melanoma or renal cell carcinoma were enrolled in the trial. Before TCR sequencing, CD4+ T cells and CD8+ T cells from peripheral blood were sorted into separate populations.

This sequence was found in an adult with an advanced solid tumor such as melanoma, head and neck, liver or kidney cancer. Sequencing used CD4+ or CD8+ T cells sorted from blood, obtained in a trial of the OX40 agonist ivuxolimab.

The CDR3 protein is CASSPRQGGTDTQYF. In nucleotides, the sequence is TGTGCCAGCAGCCCCCGACAGGGGGGCACAGATACGCAGTATTTT. The sequence links TRBV7-2 to TRBJ2-3, with TRBD1 identical over 9 junction bases. The germline V gene gives CDR1 as SGHTA and CDR2 as FQGNSA. Including cysteine and phenylalanine, the CDR3 has 15 amino acids. CDR3 DNA is the only sequence kept; it has 45 bases, read in frame from the first base. Here V drops 5 bases and J drops 1 base, and the junction holds 4 bases not matched to any gene.